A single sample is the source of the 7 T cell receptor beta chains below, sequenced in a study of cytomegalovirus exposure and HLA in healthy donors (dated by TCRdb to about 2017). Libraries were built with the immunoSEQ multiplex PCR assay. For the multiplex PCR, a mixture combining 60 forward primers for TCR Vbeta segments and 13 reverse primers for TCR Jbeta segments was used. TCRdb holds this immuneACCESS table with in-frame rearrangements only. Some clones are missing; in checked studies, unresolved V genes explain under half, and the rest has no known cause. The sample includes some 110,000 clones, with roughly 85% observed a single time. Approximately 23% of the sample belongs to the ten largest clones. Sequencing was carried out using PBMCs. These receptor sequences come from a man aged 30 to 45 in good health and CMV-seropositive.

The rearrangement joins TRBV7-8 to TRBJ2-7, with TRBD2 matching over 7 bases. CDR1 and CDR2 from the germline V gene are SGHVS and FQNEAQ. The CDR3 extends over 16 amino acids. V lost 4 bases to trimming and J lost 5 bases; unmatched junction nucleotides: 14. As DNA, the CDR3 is TGTGCCAGCAGCTCAACTAGCGATCCTCCACTCCACGAGCAGTACGTC. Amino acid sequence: CASSSTSDPPLHEQYV.

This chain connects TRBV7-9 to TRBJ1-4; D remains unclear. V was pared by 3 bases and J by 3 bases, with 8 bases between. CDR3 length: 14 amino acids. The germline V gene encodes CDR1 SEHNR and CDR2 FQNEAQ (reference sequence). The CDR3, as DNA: TGTGCCAGCAGCTTCACCAGTTCTAATGAAAAACTGTTTTTT. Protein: CASSFTSSNEKLFF. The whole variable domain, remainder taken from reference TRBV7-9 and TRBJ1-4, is DTGVSQNPRHKITKRGQNVTFRCDPISEHNRLYWYRQTLGQGPEFLTYFQNEAQLEKSRLLSDRFSAERPKGSFSTLEIQRTEQGDSAMYLCASSFTSSNEKLFFGSGTQLSVL.

CDR3 coding DNA: TGTGCCAGCAGATCCGACAGGCGCGGCTATGGCTACACCTTC. This codes for CASRSDRRGYGYTF. The V and J genes are TRBV5-5 and TRBJ1-2; weak D call: TRBD1 (6 bases). The CDR3 loop spans 14 amino acids. CDR1 is SGHKS and CDR2 is YYEKEE in the germline V gene (reference sequence). V was shortened by 5 bases and J by 4 bases, with 15 bases between the two germline ends.

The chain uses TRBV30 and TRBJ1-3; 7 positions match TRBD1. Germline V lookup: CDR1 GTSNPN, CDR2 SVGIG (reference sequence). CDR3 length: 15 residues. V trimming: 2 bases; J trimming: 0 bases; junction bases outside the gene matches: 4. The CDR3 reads CAWSSGQSSGNTIYF. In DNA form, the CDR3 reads TGTGCCTGGAGTTCGGGACAGAGCTCTGGAAACACCATATATTTT. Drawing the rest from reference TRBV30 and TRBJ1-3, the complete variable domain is SQTIHQWPATLVQPVGSPLSLECTVEGTSNPNLYWYRQAAGRGLQLLFYSVGIGQISSEVPQNLSASRPQDRQFILSSKKLLLSDSGFYLCAWSSGQSSGNTIYFGEGSWLTVV.

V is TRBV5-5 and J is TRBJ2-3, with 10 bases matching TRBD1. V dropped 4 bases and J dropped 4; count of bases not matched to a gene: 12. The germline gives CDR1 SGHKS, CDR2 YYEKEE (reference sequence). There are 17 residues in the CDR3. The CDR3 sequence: CASSLIAGQGSSDTQYF. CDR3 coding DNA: TGTGCCAGCAGCCTAATTGCGGGACAGGGGAGTTCAGATACGCAGTATTTT.

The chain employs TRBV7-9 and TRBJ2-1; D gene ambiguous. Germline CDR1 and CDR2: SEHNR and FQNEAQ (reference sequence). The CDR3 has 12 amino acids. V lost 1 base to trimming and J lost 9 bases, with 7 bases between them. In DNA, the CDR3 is TGTGCCAGCAGCTTAGATGTGGCTGAGCAGTTCTTC. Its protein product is CASSLDVAEQFF.

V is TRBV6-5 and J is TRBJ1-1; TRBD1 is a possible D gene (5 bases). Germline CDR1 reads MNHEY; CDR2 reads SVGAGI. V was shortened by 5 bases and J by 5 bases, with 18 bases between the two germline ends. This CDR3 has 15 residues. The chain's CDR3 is CASSKTRVGETEAFF. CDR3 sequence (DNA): TGTGCCAGCAGTAAAACCAGGGTAGGGGAAACTGAAGCTTTCTTT.